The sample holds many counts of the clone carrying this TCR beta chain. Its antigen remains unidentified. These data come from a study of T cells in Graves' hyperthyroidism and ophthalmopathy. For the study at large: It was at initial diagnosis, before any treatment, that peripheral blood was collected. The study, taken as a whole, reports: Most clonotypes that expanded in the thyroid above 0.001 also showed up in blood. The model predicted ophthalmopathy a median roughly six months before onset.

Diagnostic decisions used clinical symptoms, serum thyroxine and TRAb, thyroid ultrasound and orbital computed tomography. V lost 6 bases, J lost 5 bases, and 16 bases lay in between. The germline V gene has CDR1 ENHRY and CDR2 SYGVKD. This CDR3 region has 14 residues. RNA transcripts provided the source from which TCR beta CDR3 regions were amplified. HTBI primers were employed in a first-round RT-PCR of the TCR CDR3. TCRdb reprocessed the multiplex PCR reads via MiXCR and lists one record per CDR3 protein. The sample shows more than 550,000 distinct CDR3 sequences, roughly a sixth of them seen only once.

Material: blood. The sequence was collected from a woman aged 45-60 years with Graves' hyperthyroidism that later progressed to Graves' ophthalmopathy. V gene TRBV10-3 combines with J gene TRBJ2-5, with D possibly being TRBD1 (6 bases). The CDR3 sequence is CAISEDTGLETQYF. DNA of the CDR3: TGTGCCATCAGCGAAGATACAGGGCTCGAGACCCAGTACTTC.